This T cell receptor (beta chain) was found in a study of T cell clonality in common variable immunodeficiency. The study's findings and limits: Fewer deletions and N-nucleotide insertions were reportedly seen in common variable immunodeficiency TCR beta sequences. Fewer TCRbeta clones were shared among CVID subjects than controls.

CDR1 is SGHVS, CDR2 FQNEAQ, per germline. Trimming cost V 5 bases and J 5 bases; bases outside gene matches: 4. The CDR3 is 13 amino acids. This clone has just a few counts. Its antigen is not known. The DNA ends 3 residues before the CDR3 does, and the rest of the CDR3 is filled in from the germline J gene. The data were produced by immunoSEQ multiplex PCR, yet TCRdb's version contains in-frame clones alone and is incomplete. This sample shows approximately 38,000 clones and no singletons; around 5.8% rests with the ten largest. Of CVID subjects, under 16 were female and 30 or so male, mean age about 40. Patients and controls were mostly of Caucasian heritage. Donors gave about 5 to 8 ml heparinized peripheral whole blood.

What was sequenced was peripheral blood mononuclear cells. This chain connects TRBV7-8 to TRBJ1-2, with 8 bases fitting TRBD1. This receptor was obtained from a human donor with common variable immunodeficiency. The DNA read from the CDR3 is TGTGCCAGCAGCATCGGACAGGGTTATGGC. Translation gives CASSIGQGYG. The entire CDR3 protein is CASSIGQGYGYTF.